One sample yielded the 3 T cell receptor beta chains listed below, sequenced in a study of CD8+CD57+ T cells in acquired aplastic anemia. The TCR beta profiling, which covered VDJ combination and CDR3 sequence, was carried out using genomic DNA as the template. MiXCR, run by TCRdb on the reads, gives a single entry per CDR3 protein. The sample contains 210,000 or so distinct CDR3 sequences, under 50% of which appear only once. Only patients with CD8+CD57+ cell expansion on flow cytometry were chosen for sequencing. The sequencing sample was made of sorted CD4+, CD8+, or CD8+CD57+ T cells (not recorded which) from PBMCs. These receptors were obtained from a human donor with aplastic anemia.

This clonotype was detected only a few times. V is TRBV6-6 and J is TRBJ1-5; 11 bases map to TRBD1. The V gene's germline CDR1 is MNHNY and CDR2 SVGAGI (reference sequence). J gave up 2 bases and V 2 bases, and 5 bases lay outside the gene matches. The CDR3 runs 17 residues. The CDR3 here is CASSYGTGGYGNQPQHF. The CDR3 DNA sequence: TGTGCCAGCAGTTACGGGACAGGGGGATATGGCAATCAGCCCCAGCATTTT.

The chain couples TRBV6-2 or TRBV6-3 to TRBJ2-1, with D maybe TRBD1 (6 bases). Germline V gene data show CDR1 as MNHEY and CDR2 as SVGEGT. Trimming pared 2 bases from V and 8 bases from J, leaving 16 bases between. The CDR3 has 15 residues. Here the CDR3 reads CASSYGGRPRDEQFF. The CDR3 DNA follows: TGTGCCAGCAGTTACGGGGGCAGGCCGAGGGATGAGCAGTTCTTC.

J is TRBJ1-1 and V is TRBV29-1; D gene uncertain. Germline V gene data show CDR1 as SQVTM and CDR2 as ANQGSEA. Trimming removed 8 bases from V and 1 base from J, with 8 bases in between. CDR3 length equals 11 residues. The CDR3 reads CSSAENTEAFF. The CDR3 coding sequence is TGCAGCTCCGCGGAGAACACTGAAGCTTTCTTT.